This T cell receptor beta chain appears in the sequencing data of a study of T cells in Graves' hyperthyroidism and ophthalmopathy. The CDR3 totals 13 residues. Germline loops: CDR1 DFQATT, CDR2 SNEGSKA (reference sequence). V was pared by 3 bases and J by 5 bases, with 11 bases between. Study-level results: Most clonotypes expanded in thyroid above 0.001 were likewise present in blood.

This clonotype showed up many times. The antigen remains unidentified. The CDR3 regions of TCR beta were amplified from RNA transcripts. TCR CDR3 underwent first-round RT-PCR with the HTBI primer set. TCRdb reanalysed the multiplex PCR reads using MiXCR and keeps one entry per CDR3 protein. The sample shows hundreds of thousands of distinct CDR3 sequences, under 45% of them seen only once. What was sequenced was blood. The source of this sequence is a woman in her thirties or forties with Graves' hyperthyroidism. The chain is built from TRBV20-1 and TRBJ1-5; no definite D call. The CDR3, as DNA: TGCAGTGCTAGGATGGAGGCCGATCAGCCCCAGCATTTT. This sequence encodes CSARMEADQPQHF.